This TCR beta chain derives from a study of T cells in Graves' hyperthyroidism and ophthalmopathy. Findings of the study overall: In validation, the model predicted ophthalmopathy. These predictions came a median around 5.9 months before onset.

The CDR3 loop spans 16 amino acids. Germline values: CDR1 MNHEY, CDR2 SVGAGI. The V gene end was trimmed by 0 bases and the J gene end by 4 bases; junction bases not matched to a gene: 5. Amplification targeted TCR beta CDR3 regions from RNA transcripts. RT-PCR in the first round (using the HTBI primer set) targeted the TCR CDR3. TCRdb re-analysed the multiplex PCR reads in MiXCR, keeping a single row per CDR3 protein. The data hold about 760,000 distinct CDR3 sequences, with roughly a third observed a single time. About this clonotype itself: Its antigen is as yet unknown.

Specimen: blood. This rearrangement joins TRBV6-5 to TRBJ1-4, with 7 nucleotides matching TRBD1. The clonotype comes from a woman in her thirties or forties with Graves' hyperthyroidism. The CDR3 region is CASSYSGQAINEKLFF. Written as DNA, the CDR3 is TGTGCCAGCAGTTACTCCGGACAGGCCATTAATGAAAAACTGTTTTTT.